The 7 T cell receptor beta chains in this list originate from one sample, sequenced in a study of blood T cell repertoires in COVID-19 (dated by TCRdb to 2020 to 2022). The protocol used for the library was the immunoSEQ multiplex PCR assay. Drawn from immuneACCESS, this table holds only the in-frame rearrangements with V and J called that TCRdb kept. Clones are partly lost; checked studies trace under half to an unresolved V gene and leave the rest unexplained. The sample data list 150,000 to 200,000 clones, and 88% of these were observed just once. Of the sample, about 4.4% falls within the top ten clones. Sequencing input: peripheral blood. The receptor source for this set is a human donor in a cohort sampled during active COVID-19.

This chain connects TRBV5-1 to TRBJ1-3; TRBD1 aligns across 9 bases. V trimming: 0 bases; J trimming: 3 bases; junction bases outside the gene matches: 4. The CDR3 is 16 residues long. CDR1 SGHRS and CDR2 YFSETQ come from the germline V gene. The CDR3 loop reads CASSLEGTGYGNTIYF. CDR3 DNA: TGCGCCAGCAGCTTGGAAGGGACAGGGTATGGAAACACCATATATTTT.

The J gene is TRBJ1-5, the V gene TRBV30; TRBD1 might be the D (5 bases). V lost 4 bases, J lost 4 bases, and 17 bases lay in between. Per the germline V gene, CDR1 is GTSNPN and CDR2 is SVGIG (reference sequence). The CDR3 consists of 15 residues. The CDR3 loop reads CAWNPSGFKNQPQHF. DNA for the CDR3: TGTGCCTGGAACCCATCAGGGTTCAAGAATCAGCCCCAGCATTTT.

The genes are TRBV6-2 or TRBV6-3 and TRBJ1-1, with 8 bases matching TRBD1. The CDR3 covers 16 residues. CDR1 is MNHEY, CDR2 SVGEGT, per germline. The trim removed 0 bases at V and 1 base at J, leaving 4 bases unmatched. The chain's CDR3 is CASSYSDRGGNTEAFF. CDR3 nucleotide sequence: TGTGCCAGCAGTTACTCCGACAGGGGCGGGAACACTGAAGCTTTCTTT.

This chain connects TRBV28 to TRBJ1-1, with D hard to call. Trimming left V 6 bases short and J 3 bases short, with 5 bases between. Germline CDR1 reads MDHEN; CDR2 reads SYDVKM. CDR3 length: 11 amino acids. The CDR3 bases are TGTGCCAGCAGGAGGTACACTGAAGCTTTCTTT. Translation: CASRRYTEAFF.

J is TRBJ1-1 and V is TRBV7-9; 11 positions agree with TRBD1. CDR1 is SEHNR, CDR2 FQNEAQ, per germline (reference sequence). The CDR3 runs to 16 residues. The trim removed 4 bases at V and 5 bases at J, leaving 9 bases unmatched. The CDR3 is CASSWGTGGTSTEAFF. CDR3 nucleotides: TGTGCCAGCAGCTGGGGGACAGGGGGTACGAGTACTGAAGCTTTCTTT. The variable domain in full, completed from reference TRBV7-9 and TRBJ1-1, reads DTGVSQNPRHKITKRGQNVTFRCDPISEHNRLYWYRQTLGQGPEFLTYFQNEAQLEKSRLLSDRFSAERPKGSFSTLEIQRTEQGDSAMYLCASSWGTGGTSTEAFFGQGTRLTVV.

The chain links TRBV13 to TRBJ2-5; possible D gene TRBD2, 6 bases. The CDR3 spans 13 residues. Trimming stripped 7 bases from V and 6 bases from J, with 15 bases between. The germline V gene encodes CDR1 PRHDT and CDR2 FYEKMQ (reference sequence). The CDR3: CASKGGEMKTQYF. The CDR3 DNA reads TGTGCCAGCAAGGGAGGAGAAATGAAGACCCAGTACTTC.

This chain links TRBV3-1 (or the pseudogene TRBV3-2) with TRBJ2-1; D is uncertain. V dropped 0 bases and J dropped 7 bases, with 7 bases sitting between them. CDR3 length: 13 amino acids. CDR1 and CDR2 (germline): LGHDT, YNNKEL (reference sequence). This CDR3 is CASSQDEWNEQFF. DNA for the CDR3: TGTGCCAGCAGCCAAGATGAGTGGAATGAGCAGTTCTTC.